Listed below are T cell receptor beta chains from one sample, sequenced in a study of T-cell memory formation after mild COVID-19. TCRdb re-called the 5' RACE reads through MiXCR, storing one row per CDR3 protein. The table has some 150,000 distinct CDR3 sequences, about 5.7% seen once. The sequencing sample was made of PBMCs or a T cell subset sorted from them (not recorded which). Receptor source: an adult woman who had mild COVID-19 (a few samples of this study predate the infection). Cell type and time point are not known. Both conserved end residues are part of each CDR3. A D gene is named only where the DNA matches it firmly. Clone size is shown for a subset of rows, as once, few, many or a class of expanded clone.

v_gene: TRBV14
abundance: -
d_gene: -
j_gene: TRBJ1-1
CDR3nt: TGTGCCAGCAGCCAGGGAGATGAAGCTTTCTTT
CDR3aa: CASSQGDEAFF

v_gene: TRBV7-6
abundance: many
d_gene: TRBD2
j_gene: TRBJ2-3
CDR3nt: TGTGCCAGCAGCTTAGCGCCCCAAGCGGGAGGTGGTACAGATACGCAGTATTTT
CDR3aa: CASSLAPQAGGGTDTQYF

v_gene: TRBV7-9
abundance: many
d_gene: TRBD2
j_gene: TRBJ2-7
CDR3nt: TGTGCCAGCAGCTCCCGTCCGGCCGGGACTAGCCCTACGATCTCCTACGAGCAGTACTTC
CDR3aa: CASSSRPAGTSPTISYEQYF

v_gene: TRBV24-1
abundance: few
d_gene: -
j_gene: TRBJ2-6
CDR3nt: TGTGCCACCAGTCCTGCTGGGGCCAACGTCCTGACTTTC
CDR3aa: CATSPAGANVLTF

v_gene: TRBV9
abundance: -
d_gene: TRBD1
j_gene: TRBJ1-1
CDR3nt: TGTGCCAGCAGCGTTAGGACAGGGATTAACACTGAAGCTTTCTTT
CDR3aa: CASSVRTGINTEAFF

v_gene: TRBV20-1
abundance: many
d_gene: -
j_gene: TRBJ2-1
CDR3nt: TGCAGTGCTAGCGGGAGCAACTCCTACAATGAGCAGTTCTTC
CDR3aa: CSASGSNSYNEQFF

v_gene: TRBV5-1
abundance: -
d_gene: -
j_gene: TRBJ2-3
CDR3nt: TGCGCCAGCCACCGGGACCTTGGGGCAGATACGCAGTATTTT
CDR3aa: CASHRDLGADTQYF

v_gene: TRBV6-5
abundance: few
d_gene: -
j_gene: TRBJ1-1
CDR3nt: TGTGCCAGCAGTTACTCGTACCACCTGAACACTGAAGCTTTCTTT
CDR3aa: CASSYSYHLNTEAFF

v_gene: TRBV11-3
abundance: many
d_gene: -
j_gene: TRBJ2-1
CDR3nt: TGTGCCAGCGACAACTCTGGACCTTCATCCTACAGTGAGCAGTTCTTC
CDR3aa: CASDNSGPSSYSEQFF

v_gene: TRBV5-1
abundance: many
d_gene: -
j_gene: TRBJ1-5
CDR3nt: TGCGCCAGCAGCTTGGTCCCGGGGACCAATCAGCCCCAGCATTTT
CDR3aa: CASSLVPGTNQPQHF

v_gene: TRBV5-1
abundance: many
d_gene: TRBD2
j_gene: TRBJ2-1
CDR3nt: TGCGCCAGCAGCTCCCGACTAGCGGGGACCAGCGAGCAGTTCTTC
CDR3aa: CASSSRLAGTSEQFF

v_gene: TRBV2
abundance: -
d_gene: TRBD2
j_gene: TRBJ2-3
CDR3nt: TGTGCCAGCAGACTAGCGGGATACACAGATACGCAGTATTTT
CDR3aa: CASRLAGYTDTQYF

v_gene: TRBV25-1
abundance: many
d_gene: -
j_gene: TRBJ1-1
CDR3nt: TGTGCCAGCAGTGAATCGGTGTTGACTGAAGCTTTCTTT
CDR3aa: CASSESVLTEAFF

v_gene: TRBV7-2
abundance: many
d_gene: TRBD1
j_gene: TRBJ2-7
CDR3nt: TGTGCCAGCAGTACGGACAGGGGTAACGAGCAGTACTTC
CDR3aa: CASSTDRGNEQYF

v_gene: TRBV19
abundance: few
d_gene: TRBD1
j_gene: TRBJ2-3
CDR3nt: TGTGCCAGTAGTATGACAGGGACCACAGATACGCAGTATTTT
CDR3aa: CASSMTGTTDTQYF

v_gene: TRBV11-2
abundance: -
d_gene: -
j_gene: TRBJ2-5
CDR3nt: TGTGCCAGCAGCTTCGGGACAAACCAAGAGACCCAGTACTTC
CDR3aa: CASSFGTNQETQYF

v_gene: TRBV29-1
abundance: many
d_gene: TRBD2
j_gene: TRBJ2-7
CDR3nt: TGCAGCGTCCGGACTAGCGGGAGTCACGAGCAGTACTTC
CDR3aa: CSVRTSGSHEQYF

v_gene: TRBV5-1
abundance: many
d_gene: -
j_gene: TRBJ2-1
CDR3nt: TGCGCCAGCAGTAAAGAGCGGGGTCCCGCAGGGGATGAGCAGTTCTTC
CDR3aa: CASSKERGPAGDEQFF

v_gene: TRBV29-1
abundance: many
d_gene: TRBD2
j_gene: TRBJ2-2
CDR3nt: TGCAGCGCCAAACTAGCGGGAGGGAACACCGGGGAGCTGTTTTTT
CDR3aa: CSAKLAGGNTGELFF

v_gene: TRBV7-9
abundance: -
d_gene: TRBD1
j_gene: TRBJ1-5
CDR3nt: TGTGCCAGCAGCTTAGGAACGGGGACAGTAAATCAGCCCCAGCATTTT
CDR3aa: CASSLGTGTVNQPQHF

v_gene: TRBV5-1
abundance: -
d_gene: -
j_gene: TRBJ2-1
CDR3nt: TGCGCCAGCAGGCTCGGGATCAACAATGAGCAGTTCTTC
CDR3aa: CASRLGINNEQFF

v_gene: TRBV7-9
abundance: many
d_gene: -
j_gene: TRBJ1-2
CDR3nt: TGTGCCAGCAGCTTTCAGGGGCGCCGCTATGGCTACACCTTC
CDR3aa: CASSFQGRRYGYTF

v_gene: TRBV7-7
abundance: -
d_gene: -
j_gene: TRBJ2-1
CDR3nt: TGTGCCAGCAGCCCAAGGCAGGGTTCGGTATCTTACAATGAGCAGTTCTTC
CDR3aa: CASSPRQGSVSYNEQFF

v_gene: TRBV29-1
abundance: many
d_gene: -
j_gene: TRBJ2-4
CDR3nt: TGCAGCGTCTCTCTAGGGTATTCTAAAAACATTCAGTACTTC
CDR3aa: CSVSLGYSKNIQYF

v_gene: TRBV5-6
abundance: -
d_gene: TRBD1
j_gene: TRBJ1-1
CDR3nt: TGTGCCAGCAGATCCGGGACAGCAAACACTGAAGCTTTCTTT
CDR3aa: CASRSGTANTEAFF

v_gene: TRBV27
abundance: many
d_gene: TRBD2
j_gene: TRBJ2-2
CDR3nt: TGTGCCAGCCGAAATCTAGCGGGAGGGCCCCCCGGGGAGCTGTTTTTT
CDR3aa: CASRNLAGGPPGELFF

v_gene: TRBV5-1
abundance: -
d_gene: -
j_gene: TRBJ2-7
CDR3nt: TGCGCCAGCAGCTTGGCCCCAGCTAACTACGAGCAGTACTTC
CDR3aa: CASSLAPANYEQYF

v_gene: TRBV7-6
abundance: few
d_gene: TRBD1
j_gene: TRBJ1-1
CDR3nt: TGTGCCAGCAGCTTGACAGGGAAGACTGAAGCTTTCTTT
CDR3aa: CASSLTGKTEAFF

v_gene: TRBV12-3/TRBV12-4
abundance: -
d_gene: TRBD1
j_gene: TRBJ2-3
CDR3nt: TGTGCCAGCAGTTTTGGACAGGGGGCCATCACAGATACGCAGTATTTT
CDR3aa: CASSFGQGAITDTQYF

v_gene: TRBV5-4
abundance: few
d_gene: -
j_gene: TRBJ2-6
CDR3nt: TGTGCCAGCAGCTCAGGCAGGGTCCGGGCCAACGTCCTGACTTTC
CDR3aa: CASSSGRVRANVLTF

v_gene: TRBV6-2/TRBV6-3
abundance: many
d_gene: TRBD2
j_gene: TRBJ2-7
CDR3nt: TGTGCCAGCAGTGCAGGGACTAGCGGGAGTAGGTCCTACGAGCAGTACTTC
CDR3aa: CASSAGTSGSRSYEQYF

v_gene: TRBV15
abundance: -
d_gene: TRBD2
j_gene: TRBJ2-2
CDR3nt: TGTGCCACCAGCAGAGATACGGGGGGGCCCGGGGAGCTGTTTTTT
CDR3aa: CATSRDTGGPGELFF

v_gene: TRBV20-1
abundance: many
d_gene: -
j_gene: TRBJ1-4
CDR3nt: TGCAGTGCAACGGACAGAGGAAAACTGTTTTTT
CDR3aa: CSATDRGKLFF

v_gene: TRBV7-6
abundance: many
d_gene: -
j_gene: TRBJ2-3
CDR3nt: TGTGCCAGCAGCTTAGGCACGACGGGAGATACGCAGTATTTT
CDR3aa: CASSLGTTGDTQYF

v_gene: TRBV5-1
abundance: many
d_gene: -
j_gene: TRBJ2-5
CDR3nt: TGCGCCAGCAGCCATCAAAACCTCCCCGAAGAGACCCAGTACTTC
CDR3aa: CASSHQNLPEETQYF

v_gene: TRBV20-1
abundance: many
d_gene: TRBD1
j_gene: TRBJ1-1
CDR3nt: TGCAGTGTTCGCATGGACAGGCTAAACACTGAAGCTTTCTTT
CDR3aa: CSVRMDRLNTEAFF

v_gene: TRBV5-1
abundance: many
d_gene: -
j_gene: TRBJ2-7
CDR3nt: TGCGCCAGCAGCTTGCGGGTGCCCGACTACGAGCAGTACTTC
CDR3aa: CASSLRVPDYEQYF

v_gene: TRBV2
abundance: -
d_gene: -
j_gene: TRBJ2-2
CDR3nt: TGTGCCACTTGGGAGGGGACAGGACGGAGTTCGAACACCGGGGAGCTGTTTTTT
CDR3aa: CATWEGTGRSSNTGELFF

v_gene: TRBV7-8
abundance: many
d_gene: TRBD1
j_gene: TRBJ2-2
CDR3nt: TGTGCCAGCAGCGTTCGGGACAGTAACACCGGGGAGCTGTTTTTT
CDR3aa: CASSVRDSNTGELFF

v_gene: TRBV5-1
abundance: few
d_gene: TRBD1
j_gene: TRBJ2-1
CDR3nt: TGCGCCAGCAGCTTGGCCCAGGGGGCGGCTTACAATGAGCAGTTCTTC
CDR3aa: CASSLAQGAAYNEQFF

v_gene: TRBV24-1
abundance: -
d_gene: -
j_gene: TRBJ2-1
CDR3nt: TGTGCCACCAGTGACCCTGCCTACAATGAGCAGTTCTTC
CDR3aa: CATSDPAYNEQFF

v_gene: TRBV4-2
abundance: many
d_gene: -
j_gene: TRBJ1-6
CDR3nt: TGTGCCAGCAGCCACGAATCCAACGCAGGGGCTAATTCACCCCTCCACTTT
CDR3aa: CASSHESNAGANSPLHF

v_gene: TRBV6-5
abundance: -
d_gene: -
j_gene: TRBJ2-7
CDR3nt: TGTGCCAGCAGTTCAGGAAGACAGTCCTACGAGCAGTACTTC
CDR3aa: CASSSGRQSYEQYF

v_gene: TRBV7-2
abundance: many
d_gene: -
j_gene: TRBJ2-3
CDR3nt: TGTGCCAGCAGCTTGGGGGAGAGGTGGAAGACAGATACGCAGTATTTT
CDR3aa: CASSLGERWKTDTQYF

v_gene: TRBV7-3
abundance: few
d_gene: -
j_gene: TRBJ2-3
CDR3nt: TGTGCCAGCAGCTCGGAGGGATTGTCAAGGGGTACGCAGTATTTT
CDR3aa: CASSSEGLSRGTQYF

v_gene: TRBV5-1
abundance: many
d_gene: TRBD1
j_gene: TRBJ2-7
CDR3nt: TGCGCCAGCAGCTTGACCCTTACAGGGGAAACTTACGAGCAGTACTTC
CDR3aa: CASSLTLTGETYEQYF

v_gene: TRBV5-6
abundance: few
d_gene: -
j_gene: TRBJ1-2
CDR3nt: TGTGCCAGCGTCCCGGGGGGAAATCGCTATGGCTACACCTTC
CDR3aa: CASVPGGNRYGYTF

v_gene: TRBV7-2
abundance: many
d_gene: -
j_gene: TRBJ2-5
CDR3nt: TGTGCCAGCAGCTTAGCCCCCCAGCGAGCAGAGACCCAGTACTTC
CDR3aa: CASSLAPQRAETQYF

v_gene: TRBV6-5
abundance: few
d_gene: TRBD2
j_gene: TRBJ2-7
CDR3nt: TGTGCCAGCAGTCGCTCGTGGCCGTGGGGCCGGGAGGGGAATCACGAGCAGTACTTC
CDR3aa: CASSRSWPWGREGNHEQYF

v_gene: TRBV7-8
abundance: many
d_gene: TRBD1
j_gene: TRBJ2-1
CDR3nt: TGTGCCAGCAGCGCTCCACTACTTACACCGGGACAGGGGGATCTCAATGAGCAGTTCTTC
CDR3aa: CASSAPLLTPGQGDLNEQFF

v_gene: TRBV7-2
abundance: few
d_gene: -
j_gene: TRBJ1-2
CDR3nt: TGTGCCAGCAGCCGTTGGAGTTGGCAGGAAAACTATGGCTACACCTTC
CDR3aa: CASSRWSWQENYGYTF

v_gene: TRBV12-3/TRBV12-4
abundance: -
d_gene: -
j_gene: TRBJ1-5
CDR3nt: TGTGCCAGCAGTTTAGCACACGGGGGCGGTCAGCCCCAGCATTTT
CDR3aa: CASSLAHGGGQPQHF

v_gene: TRBV14
abundance: -
d_gene: -
j_gene: TRBJ1-4
CDR3nt: TGTGCCAGCAGCCAAGGGACAGTCCCTAATGAAAAACTGTTTTTT
CDR3aa: CASSQGTVPNEKLFF

v_gene: TRBV30
abundance: few
d_gene: TRBD2
j_gene: TRBJ2-5
CDR3nt: TGTGCCTGGATGGGACTACACGAGACCCAGTACTTC
CDR3aa: CAWMGLHETQYF

v_gene: TRBV5-1
abundance: many
d_gene: -
j_gene: TRBJ2-7
CDR3nt: TGCGCCAGCACGGTCCCAGGGTCCTACGAGCAGTACTTC
CDR3aa: CASTVPGSYEQYF

v_gene: TRBV24-1
abundance: many
d_gene: TRBD2
j_gene: TRBJ2-7
CDR3nt: TGTGCCACCAGTGATTCTGGACTAGCGGGATGGGACGAGCAGTACTTC
CDR3aa: CATSDSGLAGWDEQYF

v_gene: TRBV7-9
abundance: many
d_gene: -
j_gene: TRBJ2-3
CDR3nt: TGTGCCAGCAGCCCCTGGACAGCTAGCACAGATACGCAGTATTTT
CDR3aa: CASSPWTASTDTQYF

v_gene: TRBV4-2
abundance: -
d_gene: TRBD2
j_gene: TRBJ2-1
CDR3nt: TGTGCCAGCAGCCAAGGAGGCGGGGGGGGCGCCTACAATGAGCAGTTCTTC
CDR3aa: CASSQGGGGGAYNEQFF

v_gene: TRBV6-4
abundance: few
d_gene: -
j_gene: TRBJ2-3
CDR3nt: TGTGCCAGCAGTGACGTGGGGTTCGGCACAGATACGCAGTATTTT
CDR3aa: CASSDVGFGTDTQYF

v_gene: TRBV10-3
abundance: many
d_gene: TRBD2
j_gene: TRBJ2-1
CDR3nt: TGTGCCATCAGAGGCCTAGCGGGGGCGGGAAATGAGCAGTTCTTC
CDR3aa: CAIRGLAGAGNEQFF